This T cell receptor beta chain was identified during a study of blood T cells in healthy people across ages. With respect to this clonotype: Its matching antigen is unknown.

The ends were cut back, 3 bases at V and 2 bases at J, with 16 bases in the middle. CDR1 DFQATT and CDR2 SNEGSKA come from the germline V gene (reference sequence). CDR3 size: 15 residues. Then a second PCR, running roughly 6 to 12 cycles, was carried out with a sample-barcoded 5' primer and a J-beta primer mix. TCRdb processed the 5' RACE reads anew with MiXCR; each CDR3 protein has one entry. The sample shows around 1,000,000 distinct CDR3 sequences, approximately 26% of them seen only once. Whole-study findings and limits: Naive T cell percentage strongly correlated with TCR beta diversity. Both naive CD4+ cell counts and diversity were greater in long-lived donors than in aged donors.

These data also formed part of another study, on T cells of mothers and their children.

This sequence originates from a girl aged 2 to 9 in good health. The rearrangement uses TRBV20-1 and TRBJ2-5; D perhaps matches TRBD2 (6 bases). Sequencing was carried out using blood. The CDR3 region has the DNA TGCAGTGCTAGTAGGACCACCAGCGGGCAAGAGACCCAGTACTTC. It specifies CSASRTTSGQETQYF.